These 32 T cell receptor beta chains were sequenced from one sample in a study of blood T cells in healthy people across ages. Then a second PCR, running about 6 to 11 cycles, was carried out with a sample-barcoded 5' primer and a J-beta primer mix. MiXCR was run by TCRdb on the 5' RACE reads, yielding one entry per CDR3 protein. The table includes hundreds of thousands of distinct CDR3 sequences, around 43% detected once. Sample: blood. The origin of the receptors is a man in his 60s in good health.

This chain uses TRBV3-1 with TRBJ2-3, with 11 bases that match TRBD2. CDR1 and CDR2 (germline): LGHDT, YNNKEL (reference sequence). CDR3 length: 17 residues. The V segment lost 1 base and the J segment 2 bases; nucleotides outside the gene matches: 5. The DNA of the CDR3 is TGTGCCAGCAGCCAAGGGGAACTAGCGGGGGCCACAGATACGCAGTATTTT. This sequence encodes CASSQGELAGATDTQYF.

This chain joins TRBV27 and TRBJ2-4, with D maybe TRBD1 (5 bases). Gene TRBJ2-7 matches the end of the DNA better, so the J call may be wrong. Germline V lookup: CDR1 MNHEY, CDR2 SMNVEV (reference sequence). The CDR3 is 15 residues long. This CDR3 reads CASSLVVSQGYEQYF. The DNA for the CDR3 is TGTGCCAGCAGTCTAGTCGTAAGCCAGGGCTACGAGCAGTACTTC.

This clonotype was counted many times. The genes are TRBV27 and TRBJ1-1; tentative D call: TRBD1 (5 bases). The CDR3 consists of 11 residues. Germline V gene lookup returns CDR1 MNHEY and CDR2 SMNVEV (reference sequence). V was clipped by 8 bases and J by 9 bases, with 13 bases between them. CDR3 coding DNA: TGTGCCAGCTATCAAACAGGAAAAGCTTTCTTT. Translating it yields CASYQTGKAFF.

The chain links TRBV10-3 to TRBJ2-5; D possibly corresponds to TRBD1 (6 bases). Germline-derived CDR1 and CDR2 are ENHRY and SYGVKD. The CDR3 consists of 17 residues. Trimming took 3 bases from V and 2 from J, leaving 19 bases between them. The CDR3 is CAISELVGRGQQETQYF. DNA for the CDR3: TGTGCCATCAGTGAACTGGTTGGTAGAGGACAGCAAGAGACCCAGTACTTC.

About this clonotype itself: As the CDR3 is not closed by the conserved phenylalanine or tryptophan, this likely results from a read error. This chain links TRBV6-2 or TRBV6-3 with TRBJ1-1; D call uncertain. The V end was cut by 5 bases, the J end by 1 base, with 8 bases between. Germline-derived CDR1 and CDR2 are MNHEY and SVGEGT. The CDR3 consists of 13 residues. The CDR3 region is CASSVVENTEAFV. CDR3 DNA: TGTGCCAGCAGTGTCGTCGAGAACACTGAAGCTTTCGTT.

The CDR3 DNA reads as TGTGCCAGCAGCTTCCGGGACAATATCCCAGATACGCAGTATTTT. As protein: CASSFRDNIPDTQYF. This chain joins TRBV7-9 and TRBJ2-3; perhaps TRBD1 as D (6 bases). Germline V lookup: CDR1 SEHNR, CDR2 FQNEAQ (reference sequence). The CDR3 loop spans 15 amino acids. V was shortened by 3 bases and J by 4 bases, with 14 bases between the two germline ends.

The CDR3 spells CASQTSGGRNEQFF. Written as DNA, the CDR3 is TGTGCCAGCCAAACTAGCGGGGGCCGTAATGAGCAGTTCTTC. This sequence joins TRBV6-2 or TRBV6-3 and TRBJ2-1; 11 nucleotides line up with TRBD2. V dropped 8 bases and J dropped 7; count of bases not matched to a gene: 7. CDR3 size: 14 residues. CDR1 and CDR2 (germline): MNHEY, SVGEGT.

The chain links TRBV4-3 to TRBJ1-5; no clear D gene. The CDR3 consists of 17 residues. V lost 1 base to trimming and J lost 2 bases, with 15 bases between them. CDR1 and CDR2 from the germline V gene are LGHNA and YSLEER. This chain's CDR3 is CASSQAVMGAGNQPQHF. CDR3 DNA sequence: TGCGCCAGCAGCCAAGCAGTGATGGGAGCGGGCAATCAGCCCCAGCATTTT.

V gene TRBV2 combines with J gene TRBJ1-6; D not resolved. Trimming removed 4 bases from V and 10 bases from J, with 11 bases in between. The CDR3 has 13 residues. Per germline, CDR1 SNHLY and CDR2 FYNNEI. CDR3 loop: CASSVNGESPLHF. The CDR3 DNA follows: TGTGCCAGCAGTGTTAATGGGGAATCACCCCTCCACTTT.

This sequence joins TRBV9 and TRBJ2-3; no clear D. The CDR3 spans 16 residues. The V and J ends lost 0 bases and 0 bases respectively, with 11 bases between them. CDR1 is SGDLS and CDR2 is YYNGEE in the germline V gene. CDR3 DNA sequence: TGTGCCAGCAGCGTAGCTGCGGATCCTAGCACAGATACGCAGTATTTT. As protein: CASSVAADPSTDTQYF.

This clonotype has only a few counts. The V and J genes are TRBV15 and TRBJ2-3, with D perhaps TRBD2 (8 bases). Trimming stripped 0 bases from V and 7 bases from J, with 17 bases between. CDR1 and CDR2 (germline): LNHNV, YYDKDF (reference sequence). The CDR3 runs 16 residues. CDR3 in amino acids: CATSREGGGGSYTQYF. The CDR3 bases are TGTGCCACCAGCAGAGAAGGGGGCGGGGGGTCGTATACGCAGTATTTT.

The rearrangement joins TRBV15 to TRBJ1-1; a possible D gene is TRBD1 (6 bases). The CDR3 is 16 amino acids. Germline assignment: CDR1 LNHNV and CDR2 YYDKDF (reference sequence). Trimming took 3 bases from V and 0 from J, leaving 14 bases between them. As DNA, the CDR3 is TGTGCCACCAGCAGGGTTCCTACAGGGATGAACACTGAAGCTTTCTTT. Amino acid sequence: CATSRVPTGMNTEAFF.

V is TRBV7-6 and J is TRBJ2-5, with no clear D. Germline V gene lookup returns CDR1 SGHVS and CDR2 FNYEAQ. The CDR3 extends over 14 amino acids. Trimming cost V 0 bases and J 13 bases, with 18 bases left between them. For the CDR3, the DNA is TGTGCCAGCAGCTTAGCCACGTCCAGTCAAGCCCTGTACTTC. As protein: CASSLATSSQALYF.

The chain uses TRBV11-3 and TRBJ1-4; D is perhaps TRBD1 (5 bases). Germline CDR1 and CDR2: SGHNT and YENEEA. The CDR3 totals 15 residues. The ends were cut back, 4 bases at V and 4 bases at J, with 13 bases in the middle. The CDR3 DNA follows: TGTGCCAGCAGCTCGGCGACAGATCATAATGAAAAACTGTTTTTT. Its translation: CASSSATDHNEKLFF. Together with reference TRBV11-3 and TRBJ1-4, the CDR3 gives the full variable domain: EAGVVQSPRYKIIEKKQPVAFWCNPISGHNTLYWYLQNLGQGPELLIRYENEEAVDDSQLPKDRFSAERLKGVDSTLKIQPAELGDSAVYLCASSSATDHNEKLFFGSGTQLSVL.

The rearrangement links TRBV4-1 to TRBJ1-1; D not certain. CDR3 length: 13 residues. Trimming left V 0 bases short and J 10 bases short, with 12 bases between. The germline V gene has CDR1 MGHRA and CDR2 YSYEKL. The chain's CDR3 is CASSQDHGEIAFF. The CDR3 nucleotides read TGCGCCAGCAGCCAAGACCATGGAGAGATAGCTTTCTTT.

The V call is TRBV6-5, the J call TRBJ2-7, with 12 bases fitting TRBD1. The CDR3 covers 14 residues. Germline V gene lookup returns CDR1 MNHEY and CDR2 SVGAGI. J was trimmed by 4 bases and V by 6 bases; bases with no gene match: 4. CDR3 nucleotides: TGTGCCAGCAGGGCGGGACAGGGGGCTTACGAGCAGTACTTC. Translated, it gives CASRAGQGAYEQYF.

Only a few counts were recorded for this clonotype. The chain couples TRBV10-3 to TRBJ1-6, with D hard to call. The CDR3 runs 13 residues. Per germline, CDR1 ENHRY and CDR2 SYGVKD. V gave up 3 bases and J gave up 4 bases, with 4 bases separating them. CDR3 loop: CAISDLYNSPLHF. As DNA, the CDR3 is TGTGCCATCAGTGACCTGTATAATTCACCCCTCCACTTT.

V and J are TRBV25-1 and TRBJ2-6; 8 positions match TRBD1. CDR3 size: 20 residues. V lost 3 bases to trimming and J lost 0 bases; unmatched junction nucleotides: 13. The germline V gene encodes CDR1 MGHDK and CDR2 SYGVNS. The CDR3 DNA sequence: TGTGCCAGCAGTGATTTTTTTTCGGGACAGGCGCCCTCTGGGGCCAACGTCCTGACTTTC. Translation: CASSDFFSGQAPSGANVLTF.

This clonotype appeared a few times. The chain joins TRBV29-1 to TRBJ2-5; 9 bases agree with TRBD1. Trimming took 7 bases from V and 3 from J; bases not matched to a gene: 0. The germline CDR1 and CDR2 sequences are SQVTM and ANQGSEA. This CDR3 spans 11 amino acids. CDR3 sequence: CSGDREETQYF. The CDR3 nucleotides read TGCAGCGGGGACAGGGAAGAGACCCAGTACTTC. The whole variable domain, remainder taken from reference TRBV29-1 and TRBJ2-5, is SAVISQKPSRDICQRGTSLTIQCQVDSQVTMMFWYRQQPGQSLTLIATANQGSEATYESGFVIDKFPISRPNLTFSTLTVSNMSPEDSSIYLCSGDREETQYFGPGTRLLVL.

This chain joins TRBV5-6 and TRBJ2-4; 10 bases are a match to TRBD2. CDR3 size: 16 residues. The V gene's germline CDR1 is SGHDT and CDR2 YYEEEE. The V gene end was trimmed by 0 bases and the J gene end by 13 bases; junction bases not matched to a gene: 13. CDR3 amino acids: CASSLDPSGGYNEQYF. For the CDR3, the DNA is TGTGCCAGCAGCTTGGATCCTAGCGGGGGATACAATGAGCAGTACTTC.

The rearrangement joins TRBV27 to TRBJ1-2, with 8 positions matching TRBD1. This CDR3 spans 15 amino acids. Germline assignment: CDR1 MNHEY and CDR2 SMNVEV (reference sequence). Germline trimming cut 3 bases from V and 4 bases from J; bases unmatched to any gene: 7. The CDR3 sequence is CASSLSQGDFYGYTF. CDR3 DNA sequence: TGTGCCAGCAGTTTGTCACAGGGGGATTTCTATGGCTACACCTTC.

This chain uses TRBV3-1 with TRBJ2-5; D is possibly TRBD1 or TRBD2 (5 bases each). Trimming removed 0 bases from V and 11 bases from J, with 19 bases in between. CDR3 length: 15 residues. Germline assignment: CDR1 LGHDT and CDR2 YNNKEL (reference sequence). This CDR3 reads CASSQDPGPSNEQYF. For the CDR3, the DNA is TGTGCCAGCAGCCAAGATCCGGGGCCGTCCAATGAGCAGTACTTC.

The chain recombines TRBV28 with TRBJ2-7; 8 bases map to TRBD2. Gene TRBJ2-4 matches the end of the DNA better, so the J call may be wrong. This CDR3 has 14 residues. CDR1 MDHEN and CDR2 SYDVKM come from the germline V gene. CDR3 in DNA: TGTGCCAGCAGGAACCGGGGGGGCGAGGTCATTCAGTACTTC. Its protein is CASRNRGGEVIQYF.

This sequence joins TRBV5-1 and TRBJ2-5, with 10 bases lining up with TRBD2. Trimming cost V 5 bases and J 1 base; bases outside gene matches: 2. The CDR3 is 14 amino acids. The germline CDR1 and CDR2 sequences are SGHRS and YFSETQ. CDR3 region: CASRGLASQETQYF. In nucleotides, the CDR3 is TGCGCCAGCAGGGGACTAGCGAGCCAAGAGACCCAGTACTTC.

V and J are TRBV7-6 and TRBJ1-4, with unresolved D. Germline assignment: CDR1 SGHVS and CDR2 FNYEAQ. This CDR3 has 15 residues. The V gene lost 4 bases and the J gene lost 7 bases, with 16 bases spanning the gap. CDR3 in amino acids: CASSSGGSFGEKLFF. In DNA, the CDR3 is TGTGCCAGCAGCTCAGGAGGCAGCTTTGGTGAAAAACTGTTTTTT.

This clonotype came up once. CDR3 in DNA: TGTGCCAGCAGTTGGGCGGTCAGGGAGTCCTACGAGCAGTACTTC. Its protein product is CASSWAVRESYEQYF. This sequence joins TRBV6-6 and TRBJ2-7, with D possibly called TRBD1 or TRBD2 (5 bases each). The CDR3 has 15 amino acids. Germline CDR1 MNHNY, CDR2 SVGAGI (reference sequence). The germline V and J ends were trimmed by 4 bases and 1 base, with 14 bases remaining between them.

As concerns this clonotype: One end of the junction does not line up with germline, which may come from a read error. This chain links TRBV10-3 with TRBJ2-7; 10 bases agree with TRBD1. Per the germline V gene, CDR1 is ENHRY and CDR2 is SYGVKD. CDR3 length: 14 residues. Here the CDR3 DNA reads TGTCCCATCAGTGACAGGGGGCGGCCCTACGAGCAGTACTTC. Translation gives CPISDRGRPYEQYF.

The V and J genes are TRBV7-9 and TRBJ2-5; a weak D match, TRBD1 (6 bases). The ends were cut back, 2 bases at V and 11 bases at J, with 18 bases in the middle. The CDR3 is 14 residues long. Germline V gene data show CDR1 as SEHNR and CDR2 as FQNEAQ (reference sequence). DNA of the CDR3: TGTGCCAGCAGCTTACCCTACGACAGGTCGGATCAGTACTTC. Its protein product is CASSLPYDRSDQYF.

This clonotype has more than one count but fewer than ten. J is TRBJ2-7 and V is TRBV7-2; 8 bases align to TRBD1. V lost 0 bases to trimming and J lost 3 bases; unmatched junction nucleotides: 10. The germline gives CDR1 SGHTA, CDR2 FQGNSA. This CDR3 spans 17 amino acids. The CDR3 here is CASSLASIPGQVYEQYF. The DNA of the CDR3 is TGTGCCAGCAGCTTAGCGTCGATCCCGGGACAGGTCTACGAGCAGTACTTC. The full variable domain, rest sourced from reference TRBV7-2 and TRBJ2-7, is GAGVSQSPSNKVTEKGKDVELRCDPISGHTALYWYRQSLGQGLEFLIYFQGNSAPDKSGLPSDRFSAERTGGSVSTLTIQRTQQEDSAVYLCASSLASIPGQVYEQYFGPGTRLTVT.

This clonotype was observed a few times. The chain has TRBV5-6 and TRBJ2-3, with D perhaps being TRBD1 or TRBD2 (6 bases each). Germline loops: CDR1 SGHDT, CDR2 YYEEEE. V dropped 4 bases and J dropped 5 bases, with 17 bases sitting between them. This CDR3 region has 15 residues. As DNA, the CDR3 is TGTGCCAGCAGCCCTGTTGGGGGGCTTGGAGATACGCAGTATTTT. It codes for CASSPVGGLGDTQYF.

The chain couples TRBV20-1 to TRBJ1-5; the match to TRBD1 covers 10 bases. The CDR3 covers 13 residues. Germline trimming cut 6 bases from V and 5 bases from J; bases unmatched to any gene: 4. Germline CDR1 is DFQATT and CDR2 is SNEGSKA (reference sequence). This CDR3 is CSAQDRGDQPQHF. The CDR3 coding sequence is TGCAGTGCCCAGGACAGGGGGGATCAGCCCCAGCATTTT.

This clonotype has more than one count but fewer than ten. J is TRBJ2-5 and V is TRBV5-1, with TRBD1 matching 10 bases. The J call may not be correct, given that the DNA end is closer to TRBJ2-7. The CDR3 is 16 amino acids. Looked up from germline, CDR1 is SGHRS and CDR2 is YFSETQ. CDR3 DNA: TGCGCCAGCAGCTCATCCGGCGGGACAGGGGAAAACGAGCAGTACTTC. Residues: CASSSSGGTGENEQYF.